Shown below are 19 T cell receptor beta chains from a single sample sequenced in a study of T cell repertoires in cytomegalovirus infection. TCRdb called the reads again in MiXCR, with one record for every CDR3 protein. The sample records about 310,000 distinct CDR3 sequences, 15% to 20% being singletons. Input material: PBMCs. Receptor source: a human donor in good health (CMV status not recorded). Some clones in this sample may be carry-over from other donors' samples.

This sequence joins TRBV4-1 and TRBJ2-3; 12 positions agree with TRBD2. CDR1 is MGHRA and CDR2 is YSYEKL in the germline V gene. The length of the CDR3 is 16 residues. V trimming: 2 bases; J trimming: 2 bases; junction bases outside the gene matches: 2. Written as DNA, the CDR3 is TGCGCCAGCAGCCAACTAGCGGGGGGGTCCACAGATACGCAGTATTTT. This codes for CASSQLAGGSTDTQYF.

The sample holds a few counts of this clonotype. V is TRBV20-1 and J is TRBJ1-5, with TRBD1 matching 7 bases. Trimming cost V 8 bases and J 5 bases; bases outside gene matches: 9. The CDR3 extends over 13 amino acids. Germline V CDR1 and CDR2: DFQATT, SNEGSKA (reference sequence). The CDR3 DNA reads TGCAGTACAAAAGTGGGACAGTATCAGCCCCAGCATTTT. Translated: CSTKVGQYQPQHF.

This clonotype was recorded a few times. This sequence joins TRBV18 and TRBJ1-1; the match to TRBD1 covers 7 bases. Germline V lookup: CDR1 KGHSH, CDR2 LQKENI. This CDR3 is built from 14 residues. V lost 1 base, J lost 7 bases, and 6 bases stayed unmatched. CDR3 sequence (DNA): TGTGCCAGCTCACCACGGGACAGCCGGAATGAAGCTTTCTTT. It is translated as CASSPRDSRNEAFF.

This clonotype came up many times. The chain employs TRBV7-6 and TRBJ2-5; no reliable D call. Germline-derived CDR1 and CDR2 are SGHVS and FNYEAQ. The length of the CDR3 is 13 residues. V was shortened by 0 bases and J by 4 bases, with 6 bases between the two germline ends. The CDR3 loop is CASSLAPPETQYF. CDR3 sequence (DNA): TGTGCCAGCAGCTTAGCCCCCCCAGAGACCCAGTACTTC.

The chain links TRBV12-3 or TRBV12-4 to TRBJ2-7; weak D call: TRBD2 (6 bases). The V end was cut by 4 bases, the J end by 3 bases, with 13 bases between. The CDR3 totals 14 residues. DNA for the CDR3: TGTGCCAGCAGTTGGGACGGACTAAACTACGAGCAGTACTTC. Amino acids: CASSWDGLNYEQYF.

The chain employs TRBV20-1 and TRBJ2-1, with 8 positions matching TRBD2. The CDR3 contains 16 residues. V shed 1 base, J shed 0 bases, and the junction held 5 bases outside the gene matches. Germline CDR1 DFQATT, CDR2 SNEGSKA (reference sequence). Written as DNA, the CDR3 is TGCAGTGCTAGAGTGCCCCGGGGGGGCTCCTACAATGAGCAGTTCTTC. As protein: CSARVPRGGSYNEQFF.

This chain joins TRBV27 and TRBJ2-6; no reliable D call. Germline V lookup: CDR1 MNHEY, CDR2 SMNVEV (reference sequence). The CDR3 contains 17 residues. The V and J ends lost 0 bases and 2 bases respectively, with 11 bases between them. This chain's CDR3 is CASSLSTIRAGANVLTF. For the CDR3, the DNA is TGTGCCAGCAGTTTATCCACTATTAGGGCTGGGGCCAACGTCCTGACTTTC.

This clonotype was detected only a few times. The genes are TRBV20-1 and TRBJ1-2; unclear D gene. The V end lost 1 base, the J end lost 2 bases, and 11 bases lay between the germline ends. In germline, CDR1 is DFQATT, CDR2 SNEGSKA (reference sequence). This CDR3 is 14 amino acids long. CDR3: CSARGSRGNYGYTF. As DNA, the CDR3 is TGCAGTGCTAGAGGGTCAAGAGGCAACTATGGCTACACCTTC.

This clonotype was detected many times. CDR3 protein: CASSLASGLAKNIQYF. In DNA, the CDR3 is TGTGCCAGCAGCTTAGCTTCAGGCTTAGCCAAAAACATTCAGTACTTC. This sequence joins TRBV7-2 and TRBJ2-4; no firm D call. Between the trimmed V and J ends, which lost 0 bases and 0 bases, there was a span of 9 bases. Per germline, CDR1 SGHTA and CDR2 FQGNSA. The length of the CDR3 is 16 residues.

A few counts support this clonotype. The J gene is TRBJ2-5, the V gene TRBV20-1, with TRBD2 identical over 9 bases. Trimming removed 7 bases from V and 1 base from J; junction bases left unmatched: 7. CDR1 and CDR2 (germline): DFQATT, SNEGSKA (reference sequence). The CDR3 spans 14 residues. CDR3 DNA sequence: TGCAGTGTATGGTTAGCGGGGGCCCAAGAGACCCAGTACTTC. It specifies CSVWLAGAQETQYF.

The genes are TRBV15 and TRBJ1-1; TRBD1 aligns across 7 bases. This CDR3 has 15 amino acids. Germline V lookup: CDR1 LNHNV, CDR2 YYDKDF (reference sequence). V lost 4 bases, J lost 7 bases, and 12 bases stayed unmatched. CDR3 DNA: TGTGCCACCAGCATGCCGGACAGGTCGGGGGGTGAAGCTTTCTTT. Protein sequence: CATSMPDRSGGEAFF. The variable domain in full, with the rest retrieved from reference TRBV15 and TRBJ1-1, is DAMVIQNPRYQVTQFGKPVTLSCSQTLNHNVMYWYQQKSSQAPKLLFHYYDKDFNNEADTPDNFQSRRPNTSFCFLDIRSPGLGDTAMYLCATSMPDRSGGEAFFGQGTRLTVV.

This clonotype was seen a few times. The chain links TRBV20-1 to TRBJ2-5; D not certain. This CDR3 contains 12 residues. The V and J ends lost 3 bases and 5 bases respectively, with 10 bases between them. CDR1 is DFQATT and CDR2 is SNEGSKA in the germline V gene (reference sequence). This chain's CDR3 is CSARTSGETQYF. The CDR3 nucleotides are TGCAGTGCTAGGACCTCTGGGGAGACCCAGTACTTC.

The chain is built from TRBV15 and TRBJ1-3; D remains unclear. V lost 0 bases and J lost 2, with 8 bases in between. Germline-derived CDR1 and CDR2 are LNHNV and YYDKDF (reference sequence). The CDR3 extends over 15 amino acids. CDR3 DNA: TGTGCCACCAGCAGAGATCAGCAACCTGGAAACACCATATATTTT. Amino acids: CATSRDQQPGNTIYF.

This clonotype was detected a few times. The genes are TRBV14 and TRBJ1-1; maybe TRBD1 (5 bases). The CDR3 contains 15 residues. Trimming pared 0 bases from V and 5 bases from J, leaving 13 bases between. Germline loops: CDR1 SGHDN, CDR2 FVKESK. The CDR3 DNA sequence: TGTGCCAGCAGCCAAGACTCTGGGGCTTCGACTGAAGCTTTCTTT. Protein product: CASSQDSGASTEAFF.

This clonotype appeared a few times. The chain uses TRBV5-1 and TRBJ2-1; D is unclear. In germline, CDR1 is SGHRS, CDR2 YFSETQ. With 0 bases removed from V and 14 bases from J, the gap between germline ends came to 9 bases. CDR3 length equals 11 residues. The chain's CDR3 is CASSLDGPEFF. CDR3 DNA sequence: TGCGCCAGCAGCTTGGACGGACCTGAGTTCTTC.

CDR3 sequence (DNA): TGTGCCAGCAGTGAACGGACAGGGCGTTCACCCCTCCACTTT. Protein product: CASSERTGRSPLHF. The chain links TRBV2 to TRBJ1-6, with TRBD1 identical over 8 bases. The CDR3 length is 14 residues. Trimming cost V 2 bases and J 9 bases; bases outside gene matches: 3. Germline V gives CDR1 SNHLY, CDR2 FYNNEI.

The V call is TRBV7-2, the J call TRBJ2-5; D assignment may be TRBD1 or TRBD2 (5 bases each). Germline CDR1 SGHTA, CDR2 FQGNSA. V was pared by 3 bases and J by 2 bases, with 13 bases between. This CDR3 is built from 15 residues. CDR3 DNA sequence: TGTGCCAGCAGCTTCCGGGACGGGGAGCAAGAGACCCAGTACTTC. Translated, it gives CASSFRDGEQETQYF.

V and J are TRBV6-5 and TRBJ1-6; weak D call: TRBD1 (6 bases). CDR3 size: 18 residues. The germline V and J ends were trimmed by 2 bases and 8 bases, with 22 bases remaining between them. Germline V CDR1 and CDR2: MNHEY, SVGAGI. CDR3 region: CASSYQPLVLGAYSPLHF. The CDR3 DNA reads TGTGCCAGCAGTTACCAACCTTTAGTGTTGGGGGCCTATTCACCCCTCCACTTT.

The chain carries TRBV6-6 and TRBJ2-1, with 12 bases identical to TRBD2. The CDR3 spans 15 residues. CDR1 and CDR2 from the germline V gene are MNHNY and SVGAGI (reference sequence). V lost 6 bases and J lost 8; bases outside the gene matches: 8. Here the CDR3 reads CASRALAGGRHEQFF. The DNA for the CDR3 is TGTGCCAGCAGGGCGCTAGCGGGGGGGCGGCATGAGCAGTTCTTC.